This T cell receptor beta chain is from a study of cytomegalovirus exposure and HLA in healthy donors. Study-level points and caveats: As confirmed in vitro, three CMV-associated chains were specific for CMV antigens.

The PCR had 60 Vbeta and 13 Jbeta primers. Sequenced by immunoSEQ multiplex PCR; TCRdb stores in-frame clones only, minus some. The profile shows about 190,000 clones, over 80% of them singletons. Germline CDR1 MGHRA, CDR2 YSYEKL. CDR3 length equals 17 residues. Points on this clone: Its antigen is undetermined.

The J gene is TRBJ2-5, the V gene TRBV4-1, with D tentatively TRBD1 (6 bases). The J call may be incorrect, as the DNA end agrees better with TRBJ2-7. Sequenced sample: PBMCs. The TCR originated in a man under 40 in good health and CMV-seronegative. CDR3 sequence: CASSEIDRYVNLYEQYF. The CDR3 DNA is TGCGCCAGCAGCGAGATAGACAGGTATGTAAATTTGTACGAGCAGTACTTC.